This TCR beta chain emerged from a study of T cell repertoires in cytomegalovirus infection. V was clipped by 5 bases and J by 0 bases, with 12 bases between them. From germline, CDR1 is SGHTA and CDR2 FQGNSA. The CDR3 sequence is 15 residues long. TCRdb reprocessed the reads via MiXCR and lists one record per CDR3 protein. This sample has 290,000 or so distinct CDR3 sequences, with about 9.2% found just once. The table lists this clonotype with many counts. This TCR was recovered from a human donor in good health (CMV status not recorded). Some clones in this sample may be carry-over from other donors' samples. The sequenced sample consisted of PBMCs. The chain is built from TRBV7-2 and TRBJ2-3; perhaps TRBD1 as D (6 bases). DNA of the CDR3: TGTGCCAGCAGCCAGGACAGACGCAGCACAGATACGCAGTATTTT. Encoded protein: CASSQDRRSTDTQYF.